These 9 T cell receptor beta chains originate from one sample sequenced in a study of blood T cell repertoires in COVID-19. Only in-frame clones appear in the TCRdb table, and some are missing; sequencing was by immunoSEQ multiplex PCR. The sample yields around 67,000 clones, roughly 80% seen once. Input material: peripheral blood. These receptors were obtained from a man older than 75 with active COVID-19.

The chain recombines TRBV10-3 with TRBJ1-4; tentative D call: TRBD1 (6 bases). The germline gives CDR1 ENHRY, CDR2 SYGVKD. Trimming took off 6 bases at V and 4 bases at J, with 15 bases between the two ends. This CDR3 has 15 amino acids. The CDR3: CAIRSGQNSNEKLFF. CDR3 nucleotide sequence: TGTGCCATCAGATCCGGACAGAATAGTAATGAAAAACTGTTTTTT.

This clone showed up just once. CDR3: CASSPEQNSGNTIYF. DNA of the CDR3: TGTGCCAGCAGCCCGGAGCAAAACTCTGGAAACACCATATATTTT. V gene TRBV6-5 combines with J gene TRBJ1-3, with unresolved D. The CDR3 runs to 15 residues. Germline CDR1 is MNHEY and CDR2 is SVGAGI. V shed 6 bases and J shed 0 bases, with 12 bases lying between them.

This clone appeared a few times. The rearrangement links TRBV14 to TRBJ2-1, with 15 bases fitting TRBD2. Germline V gene data show CDR1 as SGHDN and CDR2 as FVKESK. The CDR3 runs to 17 residues. V lost 4 bases, J lost 8 bases, and 9 bases stayed unmatched. Here the CDR3 DNA reads TGTGCCAGCAGCCTCCTAGGGACTAGCGGGAGGAAGCATGAGCAGTTCTTC. Amino acid sequence: CASSLLGTSGRKHEQFF.

The chain is built from TRBV19 and TRBJ2-7; D is possibly TRBD2 (6 bases). The CDR3 is 15 amino acids. V lost 5 bases and J lost 0, with 14 bases in between. CDR1 and CDR2 (germline): LNHDA, SQIVND (reference sequence). CDR3 region: CASSVAGPSSYEQYF. CDR3 DNA sequence: TGTGCCAGTAGTGTGGCGGGACCGAGCTCCTACGAGCAGTACTTC.

The chain links TRBV4-2 to TRBJ2-1, with D hard to call. V lost 1 base and J 0 bases, leaving 13 bases between the germline ends. CDR1 is LGHNA and CDR2 is YNFKEQ in the germline V gene. CDR3 length: 17 amino acids. Written as DNA, the CDR3 is TGTGCCAGCAGCCAAGTTTCTTTCCGTAACTCCTACAATGAGCAGTTCTTC. Translation gives CASSQVSFRNSYNEQFF.

V gene TRBV7-8 combines with J gene TRBJ1-5; D is unresolved. Germline CDR1 SGHVS, CDR2 FQNEAQ. Trimming stripped 3 bases from V and 0 bases from J, with 12 bases between. The CDR3 length is 16 residues. Here the CDR3 DNA reads TGTGCCAGCAGCTTCCGCGAGGAGGCTAGCAATCAGCCCCAGCATTTT. Protein sequence: CASSFREEASNQPQHF.

The genes are TRBV23-1 and TRBJ1-2; a weak D match, TRBD1 (5 bases). Being an ORF, TRBV23-1 has a function that is uncertain. The CDR3 loop spans 14 amino acids. V gave up 0 bases and J gave up 4 bases, with 9 bases separating them. This chain's CDR3 is CASSQSPGFYGYTF. The CDR3, as DNA: TGCGCCAGCAGTCAATCCCCAGGGTTCTATGGCTACACCTTC.

This chain links TRBV9 with TRBJ2-3, with TRBD1 identical over 10 bases. V shed 2 bases and J 6 bases; nucleotides not matched to a gene: 3. CDR3 length: 14 residues. Germline V CDR1 and CDR2: SGDLS, YYNGEE. In DNA, the CDR3 is TGTGCCAGCAGCGTGACAGGGGGCTTGGATACGCAGTATTTT. Translated, it gives CASSVTGGLDTQYF.

This clone turned up a few times. The chain has TRBV9 and TRBJ2-3, with TRBD2 matching over 12 bases. J lost 1 base, V lost 0 bases, and 6 bases had no gene match. Germline CDR1 SGDLS, CDR2 YYNGEE. The CDR3 has 18 amino acids. CDR3 DNA: TGTGCCAGCAGCGTAGGGCTAGCGGGGGGGCCGGGCACAGATACGCAGTATTTT. Its translation is CASSVGLAGGPGTDTQYF. Full variable domain (outside the CDR3, taken from reference TRBV9 and TRBJ2-3): DSGVTQTPKHLITATGQRVTLRCSPRSGDLSVYWYQQSLDQGLQFLIQYYNGEERAKGNILERFSAQQFPDLHSELNLSSLELGDSALYFCASSVGLAGGPGTDTQYFGPGTRLTVL.